These T cell receptor beta chains were read from a single sample in a study of T cell responses to AZD1222 COVID-19 vaccine. Assay: immunoSEQ multiplex PCR; the TCRdb copy retains only in-frame clones and omits some. The sample includes 95,000 to 150,000 clones, about nine tenths of them seen just once. The sequencing here drew on peripheral blood, taken on day 0 of AZD1222 vaccination. All receptors come from an adult in good health. The CDR3 runs from the conserved cysteine through the conserved F or W. Each record gives: V gene, D gene, clone size, J gene, CDR3 DNA, CDR3 protein. D genes are given only for firm matches. Clone size is not always given. Where it is, it says once, few, many or a class for expanded clones.

V gene: TRBV2
D gene: .
clone size: .
J gene: TRBJ1-2
CDR3 DNA: TGTGCCAGCAAACTCCCTGGGACTAACTATGGCTACACCTTC
CDR3 protein: CASKLPGTNYGYTF

V gene: TRBV29-1
D gene: TRBD1
clone size: .
J gene: TRBJ2-5
CDR3 DNA: TGCAGCGTTGGCCGACAGGGGGTTTTAGAAGAGACCCAGTACTTC
CDR3 protein: CSVGRQGVLEETQYF

V gene: TRBV3-1/TRBV3-2
D gene: TRBD2
clone size: .
J gene: TRBJ2-1
CDR3 DNA: TGTGCCAGCAGCCAAGATTCGTTATCGCTAGCGGAAGGCTCCTACAATGAGCAGTTCTTC
CDR3 protein: CASSQDSLSLAEGSYNEQFF

V gene: TRBV7-6
D gene: TRBD1
clone size: .
J gene: TRBJ1-2
CDR3 DNA: TGTGCCAGCAGCCGGAACAGGGGTTCGGATGGCTACACCTTC
CDR3 protein: CASSRNRGSDGYTF

V gene: TRBV5-5
D gene: TRBD1
clone size: .
J gene: TRBJ1-5
CDR3 DNA: TGTGCCAGCAGCAGCGCCCCTGGACAGGGCGGTAGCAATCAGCCCCAGCATTTT
CDR3 protein: CASSSAPGQGGSNQPQHF

V gene: TRBV5-1
D gene: .
clone size: .
J gene: TRBJ2-7
CDR3 DNA: TGCGCCAGCACGATGGGGGTCGGCTCCTACGAGCAGTACTTC
CDR3 protein: CASTMGVGSYEQYF

V gene: TRBV6-5
D gene: .
clone size: .
J gene: TRBJ2-1
CDR3 DNA: TGTGCCAGCAGCAAGGACAGCAACTACAATGAGCAGTTCTTC
CDR3 protein: CASSKDSNYNEQFF

V gene: TRBV28
D gene: .
clone size: .
J gene: TRBJ1-3
CDR3 DNA: TGTGCCAGCAGTCCAGTCCCAATAATGTCTGGAAACACCATATATTTT
CDR3 protein: CASSPVPIMSGNTIYF

V gene: TRBV4-1
D gene: .
clone size: .
J gene: TRBJ2-1
CDR3 DNA: TGCGCCAGCAGCCAAGGCACCTACAATGAGCAGTTCTTC
CDR3 protein: CASSQGTYNEQFF

V gene: TRBV5-1
D gene: TRBD1
clone size: once
J gene: TRBJ1-2
CDR3 DNA: TGCGCCAGCAGCCGGGACAGGGGAAGCTACACCTTC
CDR3 protein: CASSRDRGSYTF

V gene: TRBV4-3
D gene: .
clone size: few
J gene: TRBJ1-6
CDR3 DNA: TGCGCCAGCAGCCAAGTCCTAGGGGTAGTAACCTCCTCACCCCTCCACTTT
CDR3 protein: CASSQVLGVVTSSPLHF

V gene: TRBV11-3
D gene: .
clone size: once
J gene: TRBJ2-2
CDR3 DNA: TGTGCCAGCAGCTTAGAGGGTAGGGGCACCGGGGAGCTGTTTTTT
CDR3 protein: CASSLEGRGTGELFF

V gene: TRBV29-1
D gene: TRBD2
clone size: .
J gene: TRBJ2-3
CDR3 DNA: TGCAGCGTCCCAGGCGGGAGGGTTGATACGCAGTATTTT
CDR3 protein: CSVPGGRVDTQYF

V gene: TRBV18
D gene: .
clone size: .
J gene: TRBJ2-7
CDR3 DNA: TGTGCCAGCTCACCCGACAGGTCGAGCTCCTACGAGCAGTACTTC
CDR3 protein: CASSPDRSSSYEQYF

V gene: TRBV4-1
D gene: TRBD2
clone size: .
J gene: TRBJ2-5
CDR3 DNA: TGCGCCAGCAGCGTCAGACTAGCGGCGTACCAAGAGACCCAGTACTTC
CDR3 protein: CASSVRLAAYQETQYF

V gene: TRBV28
D gene: .
clone size: .
J gene: TRBJ1-2
CDR3 DNA: TGTGCCAGCAGTTTCCAGACAGCTTCGGGATATGGCTACACCTTC
CDR3 protein: CASSFQTASGYGYTF

V gene: TRBV24-1
D gene: .
clone size: .
J gene: TRBJ2-2
CDR3 DNA: TGTGCCACCAGTGATTTGGCGGGGTCCGGGGAGCTGTTTTTT
CDR3 protein: CATSDLAGSGELFF

V gene: TRBV15
D gene: .
clone size: .
J gene: TRBJ1-1
CDR3 DNA: TGTGCCACCAGCAGAGATCTACTGAACACTGAAGCTTTCTTT
CDR3 protein: CATSRDLLNTEAFF

V gene: TRBV5-1
D gene: .
clone size: .
J gene: TRBJ2-4
CDR3 DNA: TGCGCCAGCAGCCCCGGGACAAACGAAAACATTCAGTACTTC
CDR3 protein: CASSPGTNENIQYF

V gene: TRBV5-6
D gene: .
clone size: .
J gene: TRBJ1-2
CDR3 DNA: TGTGCCAGCAGCAGGGGGGACACCCCGTCATACTATGGCTACACCTTC
CDR3 protein: CASSRGDTPSYYGYTF

V gene: TRBV4-1
D gene: .
clone size: .
J gene: TRBJ1-2
CDR3 DNA: TGCGCCAGCAGCCGAACGGGGACCGACTATGGCTACACCTTC
CDR3 protein: CASSRTGTDYGYTF

V gene: TRBV6-1
D gene: .
clone size: .
J gene: TRBJ2-1
CDR3 DNA: TGTGCCAGCAGTGAACTGAACAATGAGCAGTTCTTC
CDR3 protein: CASSELNNEQFF

V gene: TRBV28
D gene: TRBD2
clone size: .
J gene: TRBJ2-3
CDR3 DNA: TGTGCCAGCAGTTCTGTCTTCACTAGCGGGAGATTGGAAACGGGTGGGGATACGCAGTATTTT
CDR3 protein: CASSSVFTSGRLETGGDTQYF

V gene: TRBV28
D gene: .
clone size: .
J gene: TRBJ2-5
CDR3 DNA: TGTGCCAGCAGTTTAATCGGTGAGGACGGGACCCAGTACTTC
CDR3 protein: CASSLIGEDGTQYF

V gene: TRBV9
D gene: .
clone size: .
J gene: TRBJ2-1
CDR3 DNA: TGTGCCAGCAGCGTAGACGAGGGGGGACAGTACAATGAGCAGTTCTTC
CDR3 protein: CASSVDEGGQYNEQFF

V gene: TRBV19
D gene: .
clone size: .
J gene: TRBJ1-5
CDR3 DNA: TGTGCCAGTACCCCCCAGAAGGGTCCGAATCAGCCCCAGCATTTT
CDR3 protein: CASTPQKGPNQPQHF

V gene: TRBV4-3
D gene: TRBD1
clone size: few
J gene: TRBJ2-1
CDR3 DNA: TGCGCCAGCAGCCAAGGACGGGGACAGGGGAGAAATGAGCAGTTCTTC
CDR3 protein: CASSQGRGQGRNEQFF

V gene: TRBV21-1
D gene: .
clone size: .
J gene: TRBJ1-4
CDR3 DNA: TGTGCCAGCACCTACCGATGGGGGGCAAAGGGTGCTAATGAAAAACTGTTTTTT
CDR3 protein: CASTYRWGAKGANEKLFF

V gene: TRBV28
D gene: .
clone size: .
J gene: TRBJ1-2
CDR3 DNA: TGTGCCAGCACCACGGGACAAGATGGCTACACCTTC
CDR3 protein: CASTTGQDGYTF

V gene: TRBV10-2
D gene: TRBD1
clone size: once
J gene: TRBJ1-2
CDR3 DNA: TGCGCCAGCACTTACTCCGGGACAGGGGGTAACTATGGCTACACCTTC
CDR3 protein: CASTYSGTGGNYGYTF

V gene: TRBV25-1
D gene: .
clone size: .
J gene: TRBJ2-3
CDR3 DNA: TGTGCCAGCTCTTTAGGGGGGACTAGCACAGATACGCAGTATTTT
CDR3 protein: CASSLGGTSTDTQYF

V gene: TRBV2
D gene: .
clone size: .
J gene: TRBJ1-6
CDR3 DNA: TGTGCCAGCAGTGAGGGGGAGGCAACCCTTTCACCCCTCCACTTT
CDR3 protein: CASSEGEATLSPLHF

V gene: TRBV20-1
D gene: .
clone size: .
J gene: TRBJ2-5
CDR3 DNA: TGCAGTGCCAGGGACTCCCCTTCCCAGTACTTC
CDR3 protein: CSARDSPSQYF

V gene: TRBV5-5
D gene: .
clone size: .
J gene: TRBJ1-1
CDR3 DNA: TGTGCCAGCAGCTTGGATGTAGGGGTGTTCCCTGAAGCTTTCTTT
CDR3 protein: CASSLDVGVFPEAFF

V gene: TRBV7-9
D gene: .
clone size: .
J gene: TRBJ1-6
CDR3 DNA: TGTGCCAGCAGCACCAACACAGGGATTAGCCACTATAATTCACCCCTCCACTTT
CDR3 protein: CASSTNTGISHYNSPLHF

V gene: TRBV28
D gene: TRBD1
clone size: .
J gene: TRBJ1-6
CDR3 DNA: TGTGCCAGTTCAGAGGCAGGGGGTGAACATTCACCCCTCCACTTT
CDR3 protein: CASSEAGGEHSPLHF

V gene: TRBV7-2
D gene: .
clone size: .
J gene: TRBJ1-1
CDR3 DNA: TGTGCCAGCAGCCCTAGGGTAGGGGACAACACTGAAGCTTTCTTT
CDR3 protein: CASSPRVGDNTEAFF

V gene: TRBV5-1
D gene: TRBD1
clone size: .
J gene: TRBJ1-6
CDR3 DNA: TGCGCCAGCAGCTTGTTCACCGGGACAGGGAAGTCACCCCTCCACTTT
CDR3 protein: CASSLFTGTGKSPLHF

V gene: TRBV6-6
D gene: .
clone size: .
J gene: TRBJ1-3
CDR3 DNA: TGTGCCAGCAGCCGACAGGAGATCTCTGGAAACACCATATATTTT
CDR3 protein: CASSRQEISGNTIYF

V gene: TRBV27
D gene: .
clone size: .
J gene: TRBJ2-6
CDR3 DNA: TGTGCCAGCAGTTCACACGTCCTAACTGGGGCCAACGTCCTGACTTTC
CDR3 protein: CASSSHVLTGANVLTF

V gene: TRBV28
D gene: .
clone size: .
J gene: TRBJ1-4
CDR3 DNA: TGTGCCAGCAGTTTACGGACAGTCAATGAAAAACTGTTTTTT
CDR3 protein: CASSLRTVNEKLFF

V gene: TRBV6-2/TRBV6-3
D gene: .
clone size: .
J gene: TRBJ1-1
CDR3 DNA: TGTGCCAGCAGTTTCCCCCCTAGCCGGAACACTGAAGCTTTCTTT
CDR3 protein: CASSFPPSRNTEAFF

V gene: TRBV30
D gene: .
clone size: .
J gene: TRBJ1-6
CDR3 DNA: TGTGCCTGGAGTGTTAAAGTGGTGGAAAATTCACCCCTCCACTTT
CDR3 protein: CAWSVKVVENSPLHF

V gene: TRBV28
D gene: .
clone size: .
J gene: TRBJ2-7
CDR3 DNA: TGTGCCAGCAGTTCCTTACAGGTCTACGAGCAGTACTTC
CDR3 protein: CASSSLQVYEQYF

V gene: TRBV7-2
D gene: .
clone size: .
J gene: TRBJ1-5
CDR3 DNA: TGTGCCAGCAGCTTAGTGGCGGACACCTCCCAGCCCCAGCATTTT
CDR3 protein: CASSLVADTSQPQHF

V gene: TRBV6-2/TRBV6-3
D gene: TRBD2
clone size: few
J gene: TRBJ2-2
CDR3 DNA: TGTGCCAGCAGTTACTTCAGCGGGAGGGCCGGGGCCGGGGAGCTGTTTTTT
CDR3 protein: CASSYFSGRAGAGELFF

V gene: TRBV7-9
D gene: .
clone size: .
J gene: TRBJ2-1
CDR3 DNA: TGTGCCAGCAGCTCCGTCATGGCTAGCGCTTCCAATGAGCAGTTCTTC
CDR3 protein: CASSSVMASASNEQFF

V gene: TRBV5-1
D gene: TRBD1
clone size: few
J gene: TRBJ1-5
CDR3 DNA: TGCGCCAGCCGACGGCCCCAGGGGGCCGTCAATCAGCCCCAGCATTTT
CDR3 protein: CASRRPQGAVNQPQHF

V gene: TRBV19
D gene: TRBD1
clone size: .
J gene: TRBJ2-3
CDR3 DNA: TGTGCCAGTAGTGGACAGGAGATTAACACAGATACGCAGTATTTT
CDR3 protein: CASSGQEINTDTQYF

V gene: TRBV7-9
D gene: .
clone size: .
J gene: TRBJ1-6
CDR3 DNA: TGTGCCAGCAGCGCCTCACCGGGACCTAGCTCCTATAATTCACCCCTCCACTTT
CDR3 protein: CASSASPGPSSYNSPLHF

V gene: TRBV7-9
D gene: .
clone size: .
J gene: TRBJ1-2
CDR3 DNA: TGTGCCAGCAGCCCTTCTGGGGGTCATGAAGGCTACACCTTC
CDR3 protein: CASSPSGGHEGYTF

V gene: TRBV27
D gene: TRBD2
clone size: .
J gene: TRBJ2-1
CDR3 DNA: TGTGCCAGCAGTCCACCAGCGACTAGCTCCCCCCTCAATGAGCAGTTCTTC
CDR3 protein: CASSPPATSSPLNEQFF

V gene: TRBV28
D gene: .
clone size: .
J gene: TRBJ1-6
CDR3 DNA: TGTGCCAGCGGGGGACCTCACCGGGATTCACCCCTCCACTTT
CDR3 protein: CASGGPHRDSPLHF

V gene: TRBV10-1
D gene: .
clone size: .
J gene: TRBJ1-6
CDR3 DNA: TGCGCCAGCAGAGAGACAAGTACATCACCCCTCCACTTT
CDR3 protein: CASRETSTSPLHF

V gene: TRBV7-2
D gene: TRBD2
clone size: .
J gene: TRBJ2-1
CDR3 DNA: TGTGCCAGCAGCTACGGGAGGTACAATGAGCAGTTCTTC
CDR3 protein: CASSYGRYNEQFF

V gene: TRBV6-2/TRBV6-3
D gene: TRBD2
clone size: once
J gene: TRBJ2-7
CDR3 DNA: TGTGCCAGCAGTTTCGGACTAGCGGGGATTTACGAGCAGTACTTC
CDR3 protein: CASSFGLAGIYEQYF

V gene: TRBV2
D gene: .
clone size: .
J gene: TRBJ2-6
CDR3 DNA: TGTGCCAGCAAGAGCTCTGGGGCCAACGTCCTGACTTTC
CDR3 protein: CASKSSGANVLTF

V gene: TRBV28
D gene: .
clone size: .
J gene: TRBJ1-2
CDR3 DNA: TGTGCCAGCAGTTTTCTTAATGGCTACACCTTC
CDR3 protein: CASSFLNGYTF

V gene: TRBV28
D gene: TRBD1
clone size: .
J gene: TRBJ1-6
CDR3 DNA: TGTGCCAGCAGACGACAGGGATACAATTCACCCCTCCACTTT
CDR3 protein: CASRRQGYNSPLHF